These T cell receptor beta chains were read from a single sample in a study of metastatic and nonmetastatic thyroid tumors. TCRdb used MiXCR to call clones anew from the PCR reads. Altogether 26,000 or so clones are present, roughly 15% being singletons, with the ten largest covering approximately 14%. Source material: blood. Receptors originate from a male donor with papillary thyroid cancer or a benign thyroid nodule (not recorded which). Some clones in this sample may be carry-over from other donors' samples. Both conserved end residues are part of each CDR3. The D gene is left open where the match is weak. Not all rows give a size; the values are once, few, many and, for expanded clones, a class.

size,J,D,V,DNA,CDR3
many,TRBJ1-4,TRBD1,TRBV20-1,TGCAGTGCAAAAAAAACCCCCGGGACAGGGTGGGGAAAACTGTTTTTT,CSAKKTPGTGWGKLFF
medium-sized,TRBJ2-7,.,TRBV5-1,.,CASSLGSAPGYEQYF
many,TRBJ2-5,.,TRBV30,TGTGCCTGGAGTGTACGGGCTACCCAAGAGACCCAGTACTTC,CAWSVRATQETQYF
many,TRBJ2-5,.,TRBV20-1,TGCAGTGCTGAGGGGCTAGCCGGGAAGGTTAAAGAGACCCAGTACTTC,CSAEGLAGKVKETQYF
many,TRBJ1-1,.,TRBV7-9,TGTGCCAGCAGCCCGACCGGGGATTCAAGCACTGAAGCTTTCTTT,CASSPTGDSSTEAFF
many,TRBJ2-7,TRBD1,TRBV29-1,TGCAGCGCTAGGGCCCCGGACAGGCTCTACGAGCAGTACTTC,CSARAPDRLYEQYF
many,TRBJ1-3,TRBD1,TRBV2,TGTGCCAGCAGTGAAGTGGGTACGGACAGGGTCTTCTCTGGAAACACCATATATTTT,CASSEVGTDRVFSGNTIYF
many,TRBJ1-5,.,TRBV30,TGTGCCTGGAGTGCCGGAGGGGGTAGCGGGCAGCCCCAGCATTTT,CAWSAGGGSGQPQHF
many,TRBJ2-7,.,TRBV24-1,TGTGCCACCAGTGACAGCTACGAGCAGTACTTC,CATSDSYEQYF
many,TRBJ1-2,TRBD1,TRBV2,TGTGCCAGCAGTTTGACAGGGGGTCCTAACTATGGCTACACCTTC,CASSLTGGPNYGYTF
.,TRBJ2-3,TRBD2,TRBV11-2,TGTGCCAGCAGACCGCACCTACTAGCGGGGGGTAGCACAGATACGCAGTATTTT,CASRPHLLAGGSTDTQYF
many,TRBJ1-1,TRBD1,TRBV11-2,TGTGCCAGCAGCTTAGCTGGGACAGGGAAAACTTTCTTT,CASSLAGTGKTFF
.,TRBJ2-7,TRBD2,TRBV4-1,TGCGCCAGCAGCCCCTCTGCGGGGGTCCGGTACGAGCAGTACTTC,CASSPSAGVRYEQYF
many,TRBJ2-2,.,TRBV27,TGTGCCAGCAGTTACCGACAGGTCGTGAACACCGGGGAGCTGTTTTTT,CASSYRQVVNTGELFF
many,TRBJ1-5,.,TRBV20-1,TGCAGTGCTAGTAGACAGTCAGATCAGCCCCAGCATTTT,CSASRQSDQPQHF
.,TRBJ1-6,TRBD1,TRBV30,TGTGCCTGGAGACGGGACAGGGATGCTTCACCCCTCCACTTT,CAWRRDRDASPLHF
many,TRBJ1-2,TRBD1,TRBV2,TGTGCCAGCAGTGGAACGACGTCAGGGCCCCAGGGGGGTGGCTACACCTTC,CASSGTTSGPQGGGYTF
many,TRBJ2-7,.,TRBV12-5,TGTGCTAGCTCAGAGCGGGTCGCCGAGCAGTACTTC,CASSERVAEQYF
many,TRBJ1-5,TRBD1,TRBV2,TGTGCCAGCAGGGACAGGGGGCAAGGGCAGCCCCAGCATTTT,CASRDRGQGQPQHF
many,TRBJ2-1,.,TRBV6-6,TGTGCCAGCAGTTACTCGTCGGGCGGACAGTTCTTC,CASSYSSGGQFF
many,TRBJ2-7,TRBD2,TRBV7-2,TGTGCCAGCAGCCCCCGGGGGGGCTCCTACGAGCAGTACTTC,CASSPRGGSYEQYF
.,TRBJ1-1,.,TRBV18,TGTGCCAGCTCACCACAGGAGGGTGATGAAGATTTCTTT,CASSPQEGDEDFF
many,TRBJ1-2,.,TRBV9,TGTGCCAGCAGCGTGGTAGGGAGTGGCTACACCTTC,CASSVVGSGYTF
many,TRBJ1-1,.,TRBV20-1,TGCAGTGTAAATTCCTTCTTAGAAGCTTTCTTT,CSVNSFLEAFF
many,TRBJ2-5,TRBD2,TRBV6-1,TGTGCCAGCAGGCCTGGGGCTAGCGGGAGTAAGACCCAGTACTTC,CASRPGASGSKTQYF
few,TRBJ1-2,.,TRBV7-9,TGTGCCAGCACCTTGACCGGGGTTGGCTACACCTTC,CASTLTGVGYTF
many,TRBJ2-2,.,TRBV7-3,TGTGCCAGCAGCGCGGGCACCGGGGAGCTGTTTTTT,CASSAGTGELFF
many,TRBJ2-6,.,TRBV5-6,TGTGCCAGCAGCTGGGGGGGCGCTGGGGCCAACGTCCTGACTTTC,CASSWGGAGANVLTF
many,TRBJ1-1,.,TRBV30,TGTGCCTGGGCGGAGGGGGTCGGCACTGAAGCTTTCTTT,CAWAEGVGTEAFF
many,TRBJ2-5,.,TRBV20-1,TGCAGTGCCTTCCGGTTAGGGATCGGGACCCAGTACTTC,CSAFRLGIGTQYF
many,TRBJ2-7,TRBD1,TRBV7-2,TGTGCCAGCAGCTACGGGACAGGGGTGGCCTACGAGCAGTACTTC,CASSYGTGVAYEQYF
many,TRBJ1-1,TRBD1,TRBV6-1,TGTGCCAGCAGTGAAGCGGCTCCGGGACAGGTCCTTGAAGCTTTCTTT,CASSEAAPGQVLEAFF
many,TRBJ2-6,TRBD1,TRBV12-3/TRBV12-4,TGTGCCAGCACCCAACGGGGCAGGGGGCTTTCCGGGGCCAACGTCCTGACTTTC,CASTQRGRGLSGANVLTF
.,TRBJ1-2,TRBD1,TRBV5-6,TGTGCCAGCAGCTCGCTTACAGGGGAGAACTATGGCTACACCTTC,CASSSLTGENYGYTF
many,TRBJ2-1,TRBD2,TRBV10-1,TGCGCCAGCAGGGGACGGGAGGGCCTCTCCAATGAGCAGTTCTTC,CASRGREGLSNEQFF
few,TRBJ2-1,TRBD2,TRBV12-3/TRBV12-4,TGTGCCAGCAGCTTTAATAGCCCGACTAGCGGGAGTTATAATGAGCAGTTCTTC,CASSFNSPTSGSYNEQFF
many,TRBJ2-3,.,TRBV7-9,TGTGCCAGCAGCTCCCCGGCAAGCACAGATACGCAGTATTTT,CASSSPASTDTQYF
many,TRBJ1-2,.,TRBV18,TGTGCCAGCTCACCACGAACATCTAACTATGGCTACACCTTC,CASSPRTSNYGYTF
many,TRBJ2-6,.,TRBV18,TGTGCCAGCTCACTTCGCGTCTCTGGGGCCAACGTCCTGACTTTC,CASSLRVSGANVLTF
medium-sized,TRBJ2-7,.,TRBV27,TGTGCCAGCAGTTTATCGATGGGGGGGGGCGCCTACGAGCAGTACTTC,CASSLSMGGGAYEQYF
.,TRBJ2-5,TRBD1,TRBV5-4,TGTGTCAGCAGAGGACCAGGGGGAGAGACCCAGTACTTC,CVSRGPGGETQYF
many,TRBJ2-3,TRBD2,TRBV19,TGTGCCAGTAGTATAGTCCCCCCACTAGCGGGGGGTAGGGATACGCAGTATTTT,CASSIVPPLAGGRDTQYF
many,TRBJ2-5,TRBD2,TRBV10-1,TGCGCCAGCTCCTTGGCGGGAGGAGAGACCCAGTACTTC,CASSLAGGETQYF
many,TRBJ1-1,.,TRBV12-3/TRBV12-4,TGTGCCAGCAGCCTTCCAGGGTCAGCAGCTTTCTTT,CASSLPGSAAFF
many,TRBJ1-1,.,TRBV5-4,TGTGCCAGCAGCTTGCCCCCGACAGGTTCGAACACTGAAGCTTTCTTT,CASSLPPTGSNTEAFF
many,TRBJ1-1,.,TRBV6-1,TGTGCCAGCAGTACGACAATGGGGAACACTGAAGCTTTCTTT,CASSTTMGNTEAFF
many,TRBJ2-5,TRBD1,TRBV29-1,TGCAGCGACAACAGGGGGTCCGAGACCCAGTACTTC,CSDNRGSETQYF
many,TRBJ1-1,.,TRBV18,TGTGCCAGCTCACGCAAGAACACTGAAGCTTTCTTT,CASSRKNTEAFF
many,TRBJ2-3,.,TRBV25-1,TGTGCCAGCAGTGGGGAGGTGGTGGATACGCAGTATTTT,CASSGEVVDTQYF
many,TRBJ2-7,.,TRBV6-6,TGTGCCAGCAGTTACTCGGACGGTCCCTCAAGCGAGCAGTACTTC,CASSYSDGPSSEQYF
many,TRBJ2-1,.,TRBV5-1,TGCGCCAGCAGCCCTCGGGACCCGTCCTACAATGAGCAGTTCTTC,CASSPRDPSYNEQFF